Listed below are T cell receptor beta chains from one sample, sequenced in a study of molecular identifiers for immune sequencing clone quantification. TCRdb ran MiXCR on the PCR reads and lists one entry per CDR3 protein. This table holds approximately 670,000 distinct CDR3 sequences, 15% to 20% found once. The material sequenced was naive CD8+ T cells from blood, with Jurkat cell RNA spiked in. The receptors were sampled from a human donor in good health. Some libraries in this study had Jurkat cell RNA spiked in. Both conserved end residues are part of each CDR3. A D gene is named only where the DNA matches it firmly. Expanded clones are given a class, and other clones once, few, many or no size at all.

D | J | size | V | DNA | CDR3
TRBD1 | TRBJ2-7 | few | TRBV10-3 | TGTGCCAGCGGACAGGGGGCCACCTACGAGCAGTACTTC | CASGQGATYEQYF
- | TRBJ1-1 | - | TRBV10-2 | TGCGCCAGCAGTGAGGTCCGGGACTTAGAAGCTTTCTTT | CASSEVRDLEAFF
TRBD1 | TRBJ2-7 | many | TRBV20-1 | TGCAGTGCTAGGGGGACAGGGTATGGCCCTGTTTACGAGCAGTACTTC | CSARGTGYGPVYEQYF
- | TRBJ2-3 | - | TRBV29-1 | TGCAGCGTGCTGGGGGGGCCAGATACGCAGTATTTT | CSVLGGPDTQYF
- | TRBJ1-1 | many | TRBV6-2/TRBV6-3 | TGTGCCAGCAGCCCCATAATCCCCGGGGCCGCGAACACTGAAGCTTTCTTT | CASSPIIPGAANTEAFF
- | TRBJ2-1 | many | TRBV4-3 | TGCGCCAGCAGCCAAGTTTCAGGTCTACTCTACAATGAGCAGTTCTTC | CASSQVSGLLYNEQFF
TRBD1 | TRBJ1-2 | few | TRBV12-3/TRBV12-4 | TGTGCCAGCAGTCCAGGGGGCGAGGGCTACACCTTC | CASSPGGEGYTF
- | TRBJ1-4 | few | TRBV6-1 | TGTGCCAGCAGCATTTGGGTAGATGATGAAAAACTGTTTTTT | CASSIWVDDEKLFF
TRBD1 | TRBJ2-1 | few | TRBV2 | TGTGCCAGCAGTCCGGGACAGGGGGTGTTGGATGAGCAGTTCTTC | CASSPGQGVLDEQFF
- | TRBJ2-5 | many | TRBV20-1 | TGCAGTGCTAGAGAATATACACAGCCTAGATGGACCCAGTACTTC | CSAREYTQPRWTQYF
- | TRBJ2-1 | few | TRBV12-3/TRBV12-4 | TGTGCCAGCAGTCCCGGGACTGTACCCAATGAGCAGTTCTTC | CASSPGTVPNEQFF
TRBD2 | TRBJ2-7 | few | TRBV6-2/TRBV6-3 | TGTGCCAGCAGTTACTCCGAGACTAGCGGCTACGAGCAGTACTTC | CASSYSETSGYEQYF
- | TRBJ2-7 | many | TRBV2 | TGTGCCAGCTCCGCTGGGGAGCAGTACTTC | CASSAGEQYF
TRBD2 | TRBJ2-7 | few | TRBV6-2/TRBV6-3 | TGTGCCAGCAGTTCCATGGGACTAGCGGGGGACTGGTACGAGCAGTACTTC | CASSSMGLAGDWYEQYF
- | TRBJ2-3 | many | TRBV3-1 | TGTGCCAGTCGATCTGCAGGGATAGATACGCAGTATTTT | CASRSAGIDTQYF
TRBD2 | TRBJ2-3 | - | TRBV20-1 | TGCAGTGCTAGAGCGCCAACTAGCGGCGCTAGCACAGATACGCAGTATTTT | CSARAPTSGASTDTQYF
TRBD2 | TRBJ2-2 | - | TRBV2 | TGTGCCAGCAGTGCACAACCGGGACTAGCGGGGGGGACGAACACCGGGGAGCTGTTTTTT | CASSAQPGLAGGTNTGELFF
- | TRBJ2-3 | many | TRBV27 | TGTGCCACAACGGCGGGGTACGGCACAGATACGCAGTATTTT | CATTAGYGTDTQYF
- | TRBJ2-3 | many | TRBV5-1 | TGCGCCAGCAGCCTGACCGACGGCACCCTCACAGATACGCAGTATTTT | CASSLTDGTLTDTQYF
- | TRBJ2-7 | - | TRBV12-3/TRBV12-4 | TGTGCCGGCAGTCCCGGGACTGTCTCCTACGAGCAGTACTTC | CAGSPGTVSYEQYF
- | TRBJ1-4 | - | TRBV3-1 | TGTGCCAGCAGCTCAAGGGGAGTTGAAAAACTGTTTTTT | CASSSRGVEKLFF
- | TRBJ2-6 | many | TRBV19 | TGTGCCAGTACCGACTCTGGGGCCAACGTCCTGACTTTC | CASTDSGANVLTF
TRBD2 | TRBJ2-1 | few | TRBV4-1 | TGCGCCAGCAGCCAAGAAGGTGGACTAGCGGGAGCCTCCAATGAGCAGTTCTTC | CASSQEGGLAGASNEQFF
- | TRBJ2-7 | few | TRBV6-5 | TGTGCCAGCAGAGACGGGTGGGGGGCTTCCTACGAGCAGTACTTC | CASRDGWGASYEQYF
TRBD2 | TRBJ2-2 | many | TRBV7-9 | TGTGCCAGCAGCTTTGGACTAGCGGGGAACACCGGGGAGCTGTTTTTT | CASSFGLAGNTGELFF
TRBD2 | TRBJ2-1 | many | TRBV30 | TGTGCCTGGATCAGCGGGAACTCCTACAATGAGCAGTTCTTC | CAWISGNSYNEQFF
- | TRBJ1-4 | - | TRBV7-9 | TGTGCCAGCAGCTTAGGAACGGCAGGCAGGAATGAAAAACTGTTTTTT | CASSLGTAGRNEKLFF
- | TRBJ2-1 | few | TRBV12-3/TRBV12-4 | TGTGCCAGCAGAGCCTCAATGCGATTATCCTACAATGAGCAGTTCTTC | CASRASMRLSYNEQFF
TRBD1 | TRBJ1-1 | many | TRBV4-1 | TGCGCCAGCAGCCATTTTACGGGACAGATATTTTTGAACACTGAAGCTTTCTTT | CASSHFTGQIFLNTEAFF
- | TRBJ2-6 | many | TRBV6-5 | TGTGCCAGCAGTTACTATTCTGGGGCCAACGTCCTGACTTTC | CASSYYSGANVLTF